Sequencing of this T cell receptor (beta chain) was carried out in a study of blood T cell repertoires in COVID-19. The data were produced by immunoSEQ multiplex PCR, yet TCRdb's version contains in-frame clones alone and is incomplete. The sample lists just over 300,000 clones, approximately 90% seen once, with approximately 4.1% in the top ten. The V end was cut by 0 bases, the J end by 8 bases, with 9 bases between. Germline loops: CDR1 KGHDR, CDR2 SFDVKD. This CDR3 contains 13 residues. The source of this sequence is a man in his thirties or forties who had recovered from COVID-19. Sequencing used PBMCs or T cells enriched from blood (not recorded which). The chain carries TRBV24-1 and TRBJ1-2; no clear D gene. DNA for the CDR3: TGTGCCACCAGTGATTTGACGGCGGGGGGCTACACCTTC. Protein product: CATSDLTAGGYTF.